This T cell receptor (beta chain) was identified in a study of metastatic and nonmetastatic thyroid tumors (dated by TCRdb to the early 2020s). For context, the study as a whole: Repertoires from peripheral blood and from tumor or nodule tissue samples of malignant and benign thyroid patients were compared.

This clone was seen more than once but under ten times. Its binding antigen is unknown. Per-nucleotide qualities are absent, and no much larger clonotype sits a single base away. V loses 8 bases of germline sequence and J loses 5 bases, and the interval between the two ends is 14 bases. The cysteine opens and the phenylalanine closes a CDR3 of 13 amino acids. Here the CDR3 DNA is all that survives: 39 bases in frame from base 1. The germline V gene gives CDR1 as MNHNS and CDR2 as SASEGT. None of the patients had been given any treatment before thyroid surgery. Using T-cell receptor beta sequencing, the study looked back at clinical samples from patients collected from about 2011 to 2019. What the study reported, not specific to this receptor: TCR beta diversity was reported as significantly higher in malignant tumors than in benign nodules, in both blood and tumor samples.

The library came from PCR. The run used an Illumina HiSeq 4000. The TCR beta-chain CDR3 region of each patient was profiled by high-throughput sequencing. As for how the authors treated the data: A classifier to discriminate distant-metastatic papillary thyroid cancer patients was built from CDR3 differences across clinicopathological groups. To measure repertoire diversity the researchers used the Shannon index, while the Morisita-Horn index served to gauge how similar the tumor and blood repertoires were. TCRdb itself trimmed the public reads at Q25 with fastp, ran MiXCR and retained productive beta chains. The V and J calls reflect TCRdb's pipeline rather than the authors' work. Counted in this sample were about 41,000 clones; about 24% of them appeared once. The top ten clones comprise 13% to 15% of the sample.

The material sequenced was tumor tissue. The rearranged segments are TRBV6-1 and TRBJ2-3; a weak D assignment points to TRBD2 (6 bases agree). This receptor was obtained from a female donor with papillary thyroid cancer or a benign thyroid nodule (not recorded which). Some clones in this sample may be carry-over from other donors' samples. The CDR3 has the sequence CASHWAGGDTQYF. Here is the DNA: TGTGCCAGCCATTGGGCCGGGGGAGATACGCAGTATTTT.